These 6 T cell receptor beta chains came from one sample sequenced in a study of T cell clusters in autoimmune cytopenias. Tens of thousands of genome equivalents of blood DNA were amplified for TRB. Multiplex touch-down PCR amplified TRB using TRB-A and TRB-B pools in one tube. From the multiplex PCR reads, TCRdb lists one entry per CDR3 protein and no DNA. The sample data list approximately 11,000 distinct CDR3 sequences. The sample was also reused in another study, on T cell repertoires in aging, cancer and after chemotherapy.

The specimen sequenced was peripheral blood. All receptors come from a human donor in good health.

The chain links TRBV12-3 or TRBV12-4 to TRBJ1-5; TCRdb outputs TRBD1, but without DNA this stays unchecked. The CDR3 runs 14 residues. CDR3 protein: CASSLGGSNQPQHF.

This chain links TRBV6-2 or TRBV6-3 with TRBJ2-5. This CDR3 is built from 13 residues. CDR1 and CDR2 from the germline V gene are MNHEY and SVGEGT. The CDR3 sequence: CASKSGNAETQYF.

This clonotype is called medium-sized (0.01 to 0.1%) based on its frequency. The CDR3 sequence: CSVVRPGGVNEQFF. The V call is TRBV29-1, the J call TRBJ2-1; TCRdb returns TRBD1, unconfirmable since there is no DNA. Germline V CDR1 and CDR2: SQVTM, ANQGSEA. The CDR3 has 14 amino acids.

This clonotype registers medium-sized by frequency. V usage is TRBV6-2 or TRBV6-3 and J usage is TRBJ1-2; no DNA is available, so the TRBD1 call from TCRdb remains unchecked. The germline CDR1 and CDR2 sequences are MNHEY and SVGEGT. This CDR3 has 13 amino acids. CDR3 protein: CASSRGQGNGYTF.

CDR3 amino acids: CSARPGGGANEKLFF. The chain joins TRBV20-1 to TRBJ1-4; TCRdb proposes TRBD1, but this gene call is untestable without DNA. The germline CDR1 and CDR2 sequences are DFQATT and SNEGSKA (reference sequence). The CDR3 is 15 residues long.

V and J are TRBV28 and TRBJ2-5; the TRBD1 assignment by TCRdb is unverifiable without DNA. Germline CDR1 and CDR2: MDHEN and SYDVKM. The CDR3 loop spans 15 amino acids. CDR3 protein: CASSYGGQGRQTQYF.